The clone carrying this T cell receptor beta chain was detected a few times. What it binds is not known. The data originate from a study of T-cell reconstitution after alpha-beta-depleted transplantation in children. The study, taken as a whole, reports: Reportedly, only several hundred clones from non-depleted graft cells drove alpha-beta T-cell counts at about two months. Surviving thymic progenitors and recipient T cells were the source of high TCRbeta diversity at day 60 in some patients. Counts and diversity of T cells one year after transplant came mostly from newly produced T cells.

Unique molecular identifiers featured in how the TCRbeta library was prepared. TCRdb re-analysed the PCR reads in MiXCR, keeping a single row per CDR3 protein. Here the sample spans more than 300,000 distinct CDR3 sequences, 16% being singletons. V trimming: 6 bases; J trimming: 6 bases; junction bases outside the gene matches: 2. The CDR3 has 13 amino acids. The sequence was collected from a male patient aged 2-15 years who had a stem cell transplant for acute lymphoblastic leukemia, so the T cells may come from the graft donor. This chain connects TRBV12-3 or TRBV12-4 to TRBJ2-7, with TRBD2 identical over 13 bases. Material: PBMCs, mostly from graft donor cells, obtained 360 days after TCRalphabeta/CD19-depleted stem cell transplant. CDR3 amino acids: CASRRLAGGEQYF. CDR3 bases: TGTGCCAGCAGGAGACTAGCGGGAGGCGAGCAGTACTTC.